This T cell receptor beta chain was identified during a study of blood T cell repertoires in COVID-19. Overall study context: T cells, B-cell-depleted T cells, or PBMCs supplied cDNA or gDNA.

Germline V CDR1 and CDR2: SGDLS, YYNGEE. V was trimmed by 3 bases and J by 7 bases, leaving 11 bases between them. The CDR3 totals 13 residues. Participants had their cohort set by participant-reported clinical history. Cohort 3 recovered donors had two negative PCRs, clearance, or symptom resolution. Sequencing used immunoSEQ multiplex PCR; TCRdb keeps in-frame clones, though not all of them. The table records a few hundred thousand clones, about 90% of them present only once. This chain connects TRBV9 to TRBJ2-4, with unresolved D. Sequencing was done on a sample of PBMCs or T cells enriched from blood (not recorded which). The source is a woman in her 30s who had recovered from COVID-19. The CDR3 region has the DNA TGTGCCAGCAGCGGGGCGCGTGGTAACATTCAGTACTTC. Its translation is CASSGARGNIQYF.